The sequence of this T cell receptor (beta chain) was determined in a study of cytomegalovirus exposure and HLA in healthy donors. Study results and caveats: In the 120 validation repertoires, about 94% of cluster scores exceeded 0, per a later analysis. The classifier reportedly diagnosed cytomegalovirus status with high specificity and sensitivity.

The assay was immunoSEQ multiplex PCR, and TCRdb's table has in-frame clones only and misses some. This sample has approximately 140,000 clones, with about 88% found just once. A word on this clone: Its antigen is still unknown.

The receptor was isolated from a man between 18 and 35 years old in good health and CMV-seropositive. The sequencing sample was made of PBMCs.

The CDR3 DNA reads TGTGCCAGCAGTTACCCTCCCGGGGAGACCCAGTACTTC. Its translation: CASSYPPGETQYF. The J gene is TRBJ2-5, the V gene TRBV6-5; D not certain. The CDR3 is 13 amino acids. V lost 2 bases and J lost 5, with 9 bases in between. Per the germline V gene, CDR1 is MNHEY and CDR2 is SVGAGI.